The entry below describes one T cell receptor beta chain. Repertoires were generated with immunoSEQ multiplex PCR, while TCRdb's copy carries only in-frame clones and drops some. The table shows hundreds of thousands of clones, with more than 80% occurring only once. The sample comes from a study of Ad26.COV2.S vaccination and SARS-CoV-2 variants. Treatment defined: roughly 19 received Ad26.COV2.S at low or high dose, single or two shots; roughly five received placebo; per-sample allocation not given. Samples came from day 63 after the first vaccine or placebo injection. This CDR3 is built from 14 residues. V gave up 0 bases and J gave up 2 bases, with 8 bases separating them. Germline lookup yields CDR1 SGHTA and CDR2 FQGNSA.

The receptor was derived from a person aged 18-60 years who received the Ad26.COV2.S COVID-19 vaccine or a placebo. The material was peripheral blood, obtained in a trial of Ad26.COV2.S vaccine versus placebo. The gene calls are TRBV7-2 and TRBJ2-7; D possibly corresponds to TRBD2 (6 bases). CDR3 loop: CASSLARGPYEQYF. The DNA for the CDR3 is TGTGCCAGCAGCTTAGCGCGGGGACCCTACGAGCAGTACTTC.